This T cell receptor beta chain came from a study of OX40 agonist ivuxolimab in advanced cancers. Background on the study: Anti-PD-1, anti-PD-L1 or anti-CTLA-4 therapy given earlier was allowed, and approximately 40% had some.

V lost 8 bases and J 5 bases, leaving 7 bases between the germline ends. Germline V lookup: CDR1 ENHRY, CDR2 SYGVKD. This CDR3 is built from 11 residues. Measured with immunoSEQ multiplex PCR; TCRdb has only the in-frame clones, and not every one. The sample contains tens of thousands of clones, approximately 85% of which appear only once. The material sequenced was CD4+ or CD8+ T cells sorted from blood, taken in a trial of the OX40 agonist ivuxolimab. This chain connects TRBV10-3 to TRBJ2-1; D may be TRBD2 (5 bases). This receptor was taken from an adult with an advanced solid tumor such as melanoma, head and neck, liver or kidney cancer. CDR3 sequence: CAIRGDNEQFF. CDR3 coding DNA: TGTGCCATCCGGGGAGACAATGAGCAGTTCTTC.